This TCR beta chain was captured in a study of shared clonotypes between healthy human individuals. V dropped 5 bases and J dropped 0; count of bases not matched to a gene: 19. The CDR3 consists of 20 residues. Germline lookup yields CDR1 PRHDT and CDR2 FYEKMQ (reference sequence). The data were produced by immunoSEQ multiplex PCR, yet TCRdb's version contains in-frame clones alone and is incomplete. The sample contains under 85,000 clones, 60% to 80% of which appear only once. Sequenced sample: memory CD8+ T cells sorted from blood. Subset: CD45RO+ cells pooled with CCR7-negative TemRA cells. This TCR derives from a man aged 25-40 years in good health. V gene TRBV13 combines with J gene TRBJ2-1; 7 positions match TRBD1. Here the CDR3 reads CASSHLGTVRDMSSYNEQFF. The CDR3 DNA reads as TGTGCCAGCAGCCACCTTGGGACAGTAAGGGACATGAGCTCCTACAATGAGCAGTTCTTC.